The clone carrying this T cell receptor beta chain is judged medium-sized. The antigen is unknown. The data stem from a study of neurological immune-mediated disorders. Study-level findings and limits: The most TCR clonal expansion was seen in HTLV-1-associated myelopathy, and the least was seen in multiple sclerosis, which fell below healthy controls. Repertoires from 18 of 34 multiple sclerosis patients grouped phylogenetically into a related-CDR3 cluster, suggesting a possible signature.

Germline CDR1 DFQATT, CDR2 SNEGSKA (reference sequence). The CDR3 is 14 amino acids. V dropped 3 bases and J dropped 3 bases, with 13 bases sitting between them. As for the cDNA, it was generated by 5'RACE with 10-nucleotide random UMIs. MiXCR, applied by TCRdb to the 5' RACE reads, yields one record per CDR3 protein. The sample has 65,000 to 75,000 distinct CDR3 sequences; more than 4.5% are singletons. Unsorted libraries came from 2 million PBMCs stored at -80 °C. This sequence was found in a human donor with multiple sclerosis. The donor label of this sample is uncertain. The sequenced sample consisted of PBMCs. The chain has TRBV20-1 and TRBJ2-3; D possibly uses TRBD1 or TRBD2 (7 bases each). CDR3 region: CSARGQGGTDTQYF. As DNA, the CDR3 is TGCAGTGCTAGGGGTCAGGGGGGGACAGATACGCAGTATTTT.